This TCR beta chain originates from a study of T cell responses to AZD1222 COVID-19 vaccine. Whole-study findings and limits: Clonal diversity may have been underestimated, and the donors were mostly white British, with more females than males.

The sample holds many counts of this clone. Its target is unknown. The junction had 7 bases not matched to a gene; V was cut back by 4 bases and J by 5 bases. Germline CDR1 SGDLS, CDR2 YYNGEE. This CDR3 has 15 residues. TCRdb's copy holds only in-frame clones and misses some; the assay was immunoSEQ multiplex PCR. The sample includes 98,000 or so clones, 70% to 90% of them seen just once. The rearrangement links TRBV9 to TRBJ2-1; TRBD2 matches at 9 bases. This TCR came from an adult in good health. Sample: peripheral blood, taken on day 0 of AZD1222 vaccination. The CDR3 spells CASSPIAGANNEQFF. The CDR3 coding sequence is TGTGCCAGCAGCCCTATAGCGGGGGCGAACAATGAGCAGTTCTTC. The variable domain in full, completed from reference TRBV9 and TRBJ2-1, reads DSGVTQTPKHLITATGQRVTLRCSPRSGDLSVYWYQQSLDQGLQFLIQYYNGEERAKGNILERFSAQQFPDLHSELNLSSLELGDSALYFCASSPIAGANNEQFFGPGTRLTVL.